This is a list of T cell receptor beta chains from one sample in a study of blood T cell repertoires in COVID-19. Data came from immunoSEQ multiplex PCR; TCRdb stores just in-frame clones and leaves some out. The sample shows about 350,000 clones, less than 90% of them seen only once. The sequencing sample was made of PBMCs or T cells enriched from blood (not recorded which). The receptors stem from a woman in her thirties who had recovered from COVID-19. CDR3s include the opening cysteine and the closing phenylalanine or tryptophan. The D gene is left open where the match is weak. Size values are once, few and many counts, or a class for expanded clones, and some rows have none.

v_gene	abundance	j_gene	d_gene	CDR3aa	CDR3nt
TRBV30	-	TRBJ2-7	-	CAWRVQLTSYEQYF	TGTGCCTGGAGGGTACAGTTGACCTCCTACGAGCAGTACTTC
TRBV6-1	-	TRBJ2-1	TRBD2	CASSERGLARLFEHNEQFF	TGTGCCAGCAGTGAAAGGGGACTAGCTCGCCTTTTTGAACACAATGAGCAGTTCTTC
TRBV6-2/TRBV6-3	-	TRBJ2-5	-	CASSLQAARGETQYF	TGTGCCAGCAGTTTACAGGCGGCCAGGGGAGAGACCCAGTACTTC
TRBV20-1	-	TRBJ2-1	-	CSASPPGSYNEQFF	TGCAGTGCTAGTCCCCCAGGATCCTACAATGAGCAGTTCTTC
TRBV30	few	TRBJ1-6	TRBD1	CAWSIIQGISYNSPLHF	TGTGCCTGGAGCATAATACAGGGGATCTCCTATAATTCACCCCTCCACTTT
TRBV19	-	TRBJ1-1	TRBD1	CASSQQRATGDTEAFF	TGTGCCAGTAGCCAGCAGAGGGCTACAGGGGACACTGAAGCTTTCTTT
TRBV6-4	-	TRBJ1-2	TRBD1	CASSAGGDRRDGYTF	TGTGCCAGCAGTGCTGGAGGGGACAGGCGAGATGGCTACACCTTC
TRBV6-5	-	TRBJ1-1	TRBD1	CASWRGTGNTEAFF	TGTGCCAGCTGGAGGGGGACAGGGAACACTGAAGCTTTCTTT
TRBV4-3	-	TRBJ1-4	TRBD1	CASSLNRGSNEKLFF	TGCGCCAGCAGCCTGAACAGGGGAAGTAATGAAAAACTGTTTTTT
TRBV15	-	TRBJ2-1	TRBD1	CATSRDIDQTGVNNEQFF	TGTGCCACCAGCAGAGATATTGATCAGACAGGGGTAAATAATGAGCAGTTCTTC
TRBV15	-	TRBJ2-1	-	CATSRDLGGDIYNEQFF	TGTGCCACCAGCAGAGATCTCGGGGGAGACATCTACAATGAGCAGTTCTTC
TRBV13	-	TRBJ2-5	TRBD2	CASSLNLAGAHQETQYF	TGTGCCAGCAGCTTAAACCTAGCGGGGGCCCACCAAGAGACCCAGTACTTC
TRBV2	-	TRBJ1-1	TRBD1	CASSGMQGASAFF	TGTGCCAGCAGTGGTATGCAGGGGGCGAGCGCTTTCTTT
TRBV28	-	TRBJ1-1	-	CASSLGPGITEAFF	TGTGCCAGCAGCCTCGGGCCAGGGATCACTGAAGCTTTCTTT
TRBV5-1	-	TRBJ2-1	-	CASRTPGLYNEQFF	TGCGCCAGCAGGACTCCGGGACTCTACAATGAGCAGTTCTTC
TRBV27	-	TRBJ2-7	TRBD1	CASTPKGAGSYEQYF	TGTGCCAGCACCCCTAAGGGGGCTGGGTCCTACGAGCAGTACTTC
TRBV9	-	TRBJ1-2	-	CASSVASGPGGYGYTF	TGTGCCAGCAGCGTAGCTAGCGGCCCCGGAGGGTATGGCTACACCTTC
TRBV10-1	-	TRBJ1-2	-	CASTPDFNYGYTF	TGCGCCAGCACCCCCGACTTTAACTATGGCTACACCTTC
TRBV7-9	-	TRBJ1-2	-	CASSSPASPTRGGYTF	TGTGCCAGCAGCTCCCCCGCTTCGCCTACCCGAGGGGGCTACACCTTC
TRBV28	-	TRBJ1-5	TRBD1	CAPQGTDNQPQHF	TGTGCCCCCCAAGGGACAGACAATCAGCCCCAGCATTTT
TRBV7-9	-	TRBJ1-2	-	CATSPGIGNYGYTF	TGTGCCACTTCGCCAGGGATCGGGAACTATGGCTACACCTTC
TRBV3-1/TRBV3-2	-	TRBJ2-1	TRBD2	CASSQGAGINEQFF	TGTGCCAGCAGCCAAGGAGCGGGGATCAATGAGCAGTTCTTC
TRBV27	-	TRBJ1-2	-	CASSSGDYGYTF	TGTGCCAGCAGTTCGGGGGACTATGGCTACACCTTC
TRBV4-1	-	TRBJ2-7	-	CASSQTASSYEQYF	TGCGCCAGCAGCCAAACCGCCAGCTCCTACGAGCAGTACTTC
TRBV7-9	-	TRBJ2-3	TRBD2	CASSWTSGASTDTQYF	TGTGCCAGCAGCTGGACTAGCGGGGCTAGCACAGATACGCAGTATTTT
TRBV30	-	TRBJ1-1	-	CAWSEGRGSGAFF	TGTGCCTGGAGTGAGGGTAGGGGGTCAGGAGCTTTCTTT
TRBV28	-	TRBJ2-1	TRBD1	CASSPTRTGGNEQFF	TGTGCCAGCAGTCCCACCAGGACAGGGGGCAATGAGCAGTTCTTC
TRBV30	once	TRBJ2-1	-	CAWEPGGADNEQFF	TGTGCCTGGGAACCAGGAGGCGCCGACAATGAGCAGTTCTTC
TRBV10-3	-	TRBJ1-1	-	CAISDGQLNTEAFF	TGTGCCATCAGTGACGGACAGCTGAACACTGAAGCTTTCTTT
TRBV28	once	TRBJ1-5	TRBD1	CASRSGGTQPQHF	TGTGCCAGCAGGTCAGGGGGAACTCAGCCCCAGCATTTT
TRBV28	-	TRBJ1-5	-	CASSAYTGPTRLFGQPQHF	TGTGCCAGCAGTGCATACACAGGGCCCACCCGTTTATTTGGACAGCCCCAGCATTTT
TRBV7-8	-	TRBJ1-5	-	CASRIGGAKYSNQPQHF	TGTGCCAGCAGAATAGGGGGGGCGAAATATAGCAATCAGCCCCAGCATTTT
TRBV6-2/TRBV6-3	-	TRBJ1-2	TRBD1	CASSYTRTGAGDGYTF	TGTGCCAGCAGTTACACGCGGACAGGGGCGGGCGATGGCTACACCTTC
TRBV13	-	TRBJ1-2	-	CASRGSDYGYTF	TGTGCCAGCAGGGGGAGTGACTATGGCTACACCTTC
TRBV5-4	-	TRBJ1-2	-	CASGEDILYGYTF	TGTGCCAGCGGTGAGGACATACTATATGGCTACACCTTC
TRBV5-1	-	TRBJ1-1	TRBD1	CASSLVVRGSGEAFF	TGCGCCAGCAGCTTGGTGGTCAGGGGGTCGGGTGAAGCTTTCTTT
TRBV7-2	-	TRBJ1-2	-	CASSRTNRDFYGYTF	TGTGCCAGCAGCAGAACAAACCGGGATTTCTATGGCTACACCTTC
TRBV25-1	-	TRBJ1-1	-	CASRRGGGENTEAFF	TGTGCCAGCAGGCGGGGAGGGGGGGAAAACACTGAAGCTTTCTTT
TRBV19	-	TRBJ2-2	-	CASYPGLRGTGELFF	TGTGCCAGTTACCCTGGTCTCCGGGGCACCGGGGAGCTGTTTTTT
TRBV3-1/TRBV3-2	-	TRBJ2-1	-	CASSQDWERGEQFF	TGTGCCAGCAGCCAAGATTGGGAGAGAGGGGAGCAGTTCTTC
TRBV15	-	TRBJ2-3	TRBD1	CATSRRDRATDTQYF	TGTGCCACCAGCAGAAGGGACAGGGCCACAGATACGCAGTATTTT
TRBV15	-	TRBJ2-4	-	CATSKARDQGAKNIQYF	TGTGCCACCAGCAAGGCCAGGGACCAGGGGGCCAAAAACATTCAGTACTTC
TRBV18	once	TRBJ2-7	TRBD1	CASSPLAGQGIYEQYF	TGTGCCAGCTCACCATTAGCGGGACAGGGGATCTACGAGCAGTACTTC
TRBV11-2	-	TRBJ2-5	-	CASSYYAVETQYF	TGTGCCAGCAGCTATTACGCGGTCGAGACCCAGTACTTC
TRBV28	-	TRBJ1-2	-	CASSFGVGEPQNYGYTF	TGTGCCAGCAGTTTCGGTGTTGGGGAGCCCCAGAATTATGGCTACACCTTC